Below are 23 T cell receptor beta chains sequenced from a single sample in a study of T cell changes during pregnancy in multiple sclerosis. Measured with immunoSEQ multiplex PCR; TCRdb has only the in-frame clones, and not every one. The sample records some 41,000 clones, roughly nine tenths being singletons. The sample was CD4+ T cells from peripheral blood mononuclear cells, taken in the first trimester of pregnancy. The receptors were gathered from a female donor with multiple sclerosis, enrolled in a pregnancy study.

The chain joins TRBV7-9 to TRBJ1-2; the match to TRBD1 covers 9 bases. Germline lookup yields CDR1 SEHNR and CDR2 FQNEAQ (reference sequence). This CDR3 spans 13 amino acids. V lost 6 bases to trimming and J lost 6 bases; unmatched junction nucleotides: 5. In nucleotides, the CDR3 is TGTGCCAGCAGAAGGACAGGGGAGGATGGCTACACCTTC. Its translation is CASRRTGEDGYTF.

This clone is medium-sized. This chain links TRBV19 with TRBJ2-1; a possible D gene is TRBD1 (6 bases). Trimming removed 5 bases at V and 7 bases at J, with 15 bases between. Germline V CDR1 and CDR2: LNHDA, SQIVND (reference sequence). This CDR3 has 14 residues. The CDR3 region has the DNA TGTGCCAGTAGTGTCTCCTGGGACATAAATGAGCAGTTCTTC. It encodes CASSVSWDINEQFF.

This clone was seen a single time. The V and J genes are TRBV6-5 and TRBJ1-2, with a weak D call TRBD1 (6 bases). The germline V gene encodes CDR1 MNHEY and CDR2 SVGAGI. CDR3 length: 14 amino acids. V lost 0 bases, J lost 3 bases, and 8 bases lay in between. DNA of the CDR3: TGTGCCAGCAGTTACTCGTACAGGGACTATGGCTACACCTTC. This encodes CASSYSYRDYGYTF.

This rearrangement joins TRBV30 to TRBJ1-1; D is perhaps TRBD1 (6 bases). The germline V gene encodes CDR1 GTSNPN and CDR2 SVGIG (reference sequence). V was trimmed by 3 bases and J by 0 bases, leaving 17 bases between them. The CDR3 extends over 16 amino acids. CDR3 region: CAWRRAGVLMNTEAFF. The CDR3, as DNA: TGTGCCTGGAGACGGGCAGGGGTACTCATGAACACTGAAGCTTTCTTT. The entire variable domain, with the rest obtained from reference TRBV30 and TRBJ1-1, is as follows: SQTIHQWPATLVQPVGSPLSLECTVEGTSNPNLYWYRQAAGRGLQLLFYSVGIGQISSEVPQNLSASRPQDRQFILSSKKLLLSDSGFYLCAWRRAGVLMNTEAFFGQGTRLTVV.

V usage is TRBV5-6 and J usage is TRBJ2-5; a possible D gene is TRBD2 (5 bases). CDR3 length equals 13 residues. With 3 bases removed from V and 5 bases from J, the gap between germline ends came to 11 bases. Germline loops: CDR1 SGHDT, CDR2 YYEEEE. CDR3 loop: CASSWNSAETQYF. The CDR3 bases are TGTGCCAGCAGCTGGAATAGCGCGGAGACCCAGTACTTC.

This chain uses TRBV7-9 with TRBJ1-2; D is perhaps TRBD1 (6 bases). The germline V gene encodes CDR1 SEHNR and CDR2 FQNEAQ (reference sequence). Trimming removed 11 bases from V and 6 bases from J, with 19 bases in between. This CDR3 contains 13 residues. The CDR3 DNA follows: TGTGCCTGGGAGGGGGGGTATAAGGATGGCTACACCTTC. It translates to CAWEGGYKDGYTF. Supplemented by reference TRBV7-9 and TRBJ1-2, the full variable domain reads DTGVSQNPRHKITKRGQNVTFRCDPISEHNRLYWYRQTLGQGPEFLTYFQNEAQLEKSRLLSDRFSAERPKGSFSTLEIQRTEQGDSAMYLCAWEGGYKDGYTFGSGTRLTVV.

This clone has only one observation. The V gene is TRBV11-1, the J gene TRBJ2-2; 14 nucleotides match TRBD2. CDR1 SGHAT and CDR2 FQDESV come from the germline V gene (reference sequence). This CDR3 spans 16 amino acids. Trimming cost V 5 bases and J 7 bases; bases outside gene matches: 6. The CDR3 DNA reads TGTGCCAGCAGCCCGGGACTAGCGGGGGAAGGCGGGGAGCTGTTTTTT. It is translated as CASSPGLAGEGGELFF.

This chain's CDR3 is CAISIQGATEAFF. Written as DNA, the CDR3 is TGTGCCATCAGCATACAGGGGGCCACTGAAGCTTTCTTT. V and J are TRBV10-3 and TRBJ1-1; 9 nucleotides align to TRBD1. The CDR3 totals 13 residues. J lost 4 bases, V lost 6 bases, and 3 bases had no gene match. The germline CDR1 and CDR2 sequences are ENHRY and SYGVKD.

V usage is TRBV9 and J usage is TRBJ2-1, with a weak D call TRBD2 (5 bases). This CDR3 comprises 16 residues. Germline values: CDR1 SGDLS, CDR2 YYNGEE. The V and J ends lost 0 bases and 3 bases respectively, with 13 bases between them. The CDR3 loop reads CASSVGLSNFYNEQFF. CDR3 coding DNA: TGTGCCAGCAGCGTAGGACTATCCAACTTCTACAATGAGCAGTTCTTC.

The rearrangement links TRBV7-9 to TRBJ2-5; D is undetermined. Germline values: CDR1 SEHNR, CDR2 FQNEAQ (reference sequence). V dropped 9 bases and J dropped 2 bases, with 7 bases sitting between them. The CDR3 covers 11 residues. The CDR3 DNA follows: TGTGCCAGTGAGAATCAAGAGACCCAGTACTTC. Amino acids: CASENQETQYF.

This chain joins TRBV4-3 and TRBJ2-2, with 13 bases that match TRBD2. CDR3 length: 16 residues. Trimming took 1 base from V and 7 from J; bases not matched to a gene: 3. The germline V gene has CDR1 LGHNA and CDR2 YSLEER. The CDR3 DNA reads TGCGCCAGCAGCCAAGTGGGACTAGCGGGGTACGGGGAGCTGTTTTTT. Encoded protein: CASSQVGLAGYGELFF.

The chain combines TRBV11-2 with TRBJ2-7, with 9 bases aligning to TRBD1. Germline loops: CDR1 SGHAT, CDR2 FQNNGV. The CDR3 covers 13 residues. The V segment lost 3 bases and the J segment 5 bases; nucleotides outside the gene matches: 2. The CDR3 is CASSLGQGDEQYF. As DNA, the CDR3 is TGTGCCAGCAGCTTGGGACAGGGCGACGAGCAGTACTTC.

Of note for this clone: Mismatch with germline at one junction end may stem from a read error. This sample includes further DNA sequences coding for the same CDR3. V gene TRBV18 combines with J gene TRBJ1-1; D gene uncertain. This CDR3 has 14 amino acids. Germline loops: CDR1 KGHSH, CDR2 LQKENI. CDR3 sequence (DNA): TGTGCTAGCTCACCAGCTGACGGGGATACTGAAGCTTTCTTT. As protein: CASSPADGDTEAFF.

The chain links TRBV5-1 to TRBJ2-1; the D is unclear. V lost 1 base and J 0 bases, leaving 11 bases between the germline ends. Germline V gene lookup returns CDR1 SGHRS and CDR2 YFSETQ. This CDR3 has 16 residues. The CDR3 sequence is CASSLNPSSSYNEQFF. Here the CDR3 DNA reads TGCGCCAGCAGCTTGAACCCGTCGAGCTCCTACAATGAGCAGTTCTTC.

CDR3 sequence reads: CASSLHFNQPQHF. CDR3 DNA sequence: TGTGCCAGCAGCTTACATTTCAATCAGCCCCAGCATTTT. The genes are TRBV7-3 and TRBJ1-5; D not certain. From germline, CDR1 is SGHTA and CDR2 FQGTGA. The ends were cut back, 2 bases at V and 3 bases at J, with 5 bases in the middle. This CDR3 contains 13 residues. Based on the CDR3 plus reference TRBV7-3 and TRBJ1-5, the full variable domain is GAGVSQTPSNKVTEKGKYVELRCDPISGHTALYWYRQSLGQGPEFLIYFQGTGAADDSGLPNDRFFAVRPEGSVSTLKIQRTERGDSAVYLCASSLHFNQPQHFGDGTRLSIL.

The genes are TRBV6-6 and TRBJ1-1; TRBD1 agrees at 11 bases. Per germline, CDR1 MNHNY and CDR2 SVGAGI (reference sequence). The CDR3 length is 14 residues. The V gene end was trimmed by 4 bases and the J gene end by 4 bases; junction bases not matched to a gene: 2. The CDR3 DNA reads TGTGCCAGCAGTTCCGGGACAGGGGGCACTGAAGCTTTCTTT. The encoded protein is CASSSGTGGTEAFF.

The chain links TRBV19 to TRBJ2-7; TRBD2 matches 8 bases. Unmatched junction bases numbered 7, after V lost 1 base and J lost 5 bases. Germline CDR1 and CDR2: LNHDA and SQIVND (reference sequence). The CDR3 has 15 residues. CDR3 amino acids: CASSIVKAGEDEQYF. Written as DNA, the CDR3 is TGTGCCAGTAGTATAGTTAAAGCGGGAGAGGACGAGCAGTACTTC.

The chain has TRBV21-1 and TRBJ1-1; the DNA was not compared with TRBD1, the D call given in the table. TRBV21-1 is tagged as a pseudogene. The CDR3 sequence is 19 residues long. CDR3 nucleotide sequence: TGTGCCAGCAGCAAATCCCACCTCCGGGACAGGGATATGAACACTGAAGCTTTCTTT. Protein sequence: CASSKSHLRDRDMNTEAFF.

J is TRBJ2-3 and V is TRBV6-5; 9 bases line up with TRBD1. V lost 6 bases and J lost 2; bases outside the gene matches: 9. Germline CDR1 is MNHEY and CDR2 is SVGAGI. The length of the CDR3 is 16 residues. CDR3 amino acids: CASSYGGQGNTDTQYF. The CDR3 region has the DNA TGTGCCAGCAGCTACGGGGGACAGGGTAACACAGATACGCAGTATTTT.

The V call is TRBV18, the J call TRBJ2-7; D is uncertain. This CDR3 region has 11 residues. The ends were cut back, 3 bases at V and 7 bases at J, with 7 bases in the middle. Per the germline V gene, CDR1 is KGHSH and CDR2 is LQKENI. Here the CDR3 reads CASSPAREQYF. In nucleotides, the CDR3 is TGTGCCAGCTCACCGGCACGTGAGCAGTACTTC.

The chain is built from TRBV5-6 and TRBJ2-1; D might be TRBD2 (5 bases). Germline V lookup: CDR1 SGHDT, CDR2 YYEEEE. V was shortened by 4 bases and J by 8 bases, with 16 bases between the two germline ends. This CDR3 comprises 14 residues. CDR3 residues: CASSTGGLVDEQFF. The CDR3 region has the DNA TGTGCCAGCAGCACTGGAGGCCTAGTCGATGAGCAGTTCTTC.

This clone was seen a handful of times. The chain uses TRBV18 and TRBJ1-1; 10 bases align to TRBD1. Germline V gene data show CDR1 as KGHSH and CDR2 as LQKENI. The CDR3 runs to 14 residues. V was clipped by 6 bases and J by 0 bases; unmatched bases: 1. CDR3 residues: CASSGQGMNTEAFF. For the CDR3, the DNA is TGTGCCAGCTCGGGACAGGGGATGAACACTGAAGCTTTCTTT.

The V and J genes are TRBV19 and TRBJ2-7; D is unclear. The V end lost 5 bases, the J end lost 5 bases, and 13 bases lay between the germline ends. The CDR3 sequence is 13 residues long. Germline assignment: CDR1 LNHDA and CDR2 SQIVND (reference sequence). In DNA, the CDR3 is TGTGCCAGTAGTCACGCAGGAACCCACGAGCAGTACTTC. Translating it yields CASSHAGTHEQYF.